Listed below are T cell receptor beta chains from one sample, sequenced in a study of patients and donors after allogeneic stem cell transplantation. MiXCR, applied by TCRdb to the RT-PCR reads, yields one record per CDR3 protein. The table records hundreds of thousands of distinct CDR3 sequences, 16% of them present only once. The sequenced sample consisted of blood, either unsorted or a sorted T cell fraction (not recorded which). These receptors were taken from a human donor who was either an allogeneic HSCT recipient or a stem cell or donor lymphocyte infusion donor (not recorded which). It is not recorded whose cells these are; they may come from a transplant donor. CDR3s include the opening cysteine and the closing phenylalanine or tryptophan. The D gene is left open where the match is weak. Expanded clones get a size class; other rows say once, few or many, or leave the size out.

clone_size,j_call,v_call,d_call,cdr3_length,cdr3_nt,cdr3_aa
few,TRBJ2-3,TRBV6-5,TRBD2,16,TGTGCCAGCAGTTCCCTCGGCGGGGGGGATATAGATACGCAGTATTTT,CASSSLGGGDIDTQYF
many,TRBJ1-1,TRBV28,TRBD1,12,TGTGCCAGCAGGGCAGGGGGCTTTGCGGCTTTCTTT,CASRAGGFAAFF
.,TRBJ1-2,TRBV5-1,.,12,TGCGCCAGCAGCCCACGTGGGGATGGCTACACCTTC,CASSPRGDGYTF
.,TRBJ1-2,TRBV27,.,18,TGTGCCAGCAGATTCCTACCGCCCCAACGGGGTTTCAGTTATGGCTACACCTTC,CASRFLPPQRGFSYGYTF
few,TRBJ1-6,TRBV30,.,13,TGTGCCTGGAGTGTTTCCTATAATTCACCCCTCCACTTT,CAWSVSYNSPLHF
.,TRBJ2-4,TRBV6-2/TRBV6-3,.,17,TGTGCCAGCAGTCGATCTTACACAGGCAGAGCCAAAAACATTCAGTACTTC,CASSRSYTGRAKNIQYF
few,TRBJ2-6,TRBV7-6,.,18,TGTGCCAGCAGCTTAGGGCCCCAGGGAATCTCTGGGGCCAACGTCCTGACTTTC,CASSLGPQGISGANVLTF
.,TRBJ2-1,TRBV27,TRBD2,15,TGTGCCAGCAGTGAACCAGGACTAGGTTTGTATGAGCAGTTCTTC,CASSEPGLGLYEQFF
many,TRBJ1-6,TRBV4-2,.,13,TGTGCCAGCAGCCTTGGGGTGGGTTCACCCCTCCACTTT,CASSLGVGSPLHF
.,TRBJ2-2,TRBV20-1,.,12,TGCAGTGCTAGGGACGCCACCGGGGAGCTGTTTTTT,CSARDATGELFF
many,TRBJ1-5,TRBV15,.,15,TGTGCCACCAGCGGCTATAAGCGAACTAATCAGCCCCAGCATTTT,CATSGYKRTNQPQHF
.,TRBJ1-2,TRBV5-1,.,12,TGCGCCAGCAGCCATACAGGGTATGGCTACACCTTC,CASSHTGYGYTF
once,TRBJ1-1,TRBV7-2,TRBD1,16,TGTGCCAGCAGCTTCCCACAGGGGGTCGTTAACACTGAAGCTTTCTTT,CASSFPQGVVNTEAFF
many,TRBJ1-1,TRBV12-3/TRBV12-4,.,13,TGTGCCAGCAGCTCGGGACCGAACACTGAAGCTTTCTTT,CASSSGPNTEAFF
.,TRBJ2-1,TRBV7-3,.,13,TGTGCCAGCAGCTTCCGCCGGGGCGGCGAGCAGTTCTTC,CASSFRRGGEQFF
few,TRBJ2-7,TRBV12-3/TRBV12-4,.,12,TGTGCCAGCAGTTTAGGGGGGGCAGGGATGTCCTTC,CASSLGGAGMSF
many,TRBJ2-2,TRBV5-1,TRBD2,15,TGCGCCAGCAGAATCCTAGCGGCGAACACCGGGGAGCTGTTTTTT,CASRILAANTGELFF
few,TRBJ2-5,TRBV9,.,14,TGTGCCAGCAGCGTGATAGCAGGGGAAGAGACCCAGTACTTC,CASSVIAGEETQYF
many,TRBJ2-1,TRBV5-1,.,17,TGCGCCAGCAGCGCAACTGGGGAGGTGAGCTCCTACAATGAGCAGTTCTTC,CASSATGEVSSYNEQFF
.,TRBJ2-5,TRBV11-3,.,14,TGTGCCAGCAGCTCCAGGGGGAGGTTAGAGACCCAGTACTTC,CASSSRGRLETQYF
many,TRBJ1-5,TRBV4-1,TRBD1,18,TGCGCCAGCAGCCAAGATACTGGGGGCAGGGGGGGCAATCAGCCCCAGCATTTT,CASSQDTGGRGGNQPQHF
few,TRBJ1-5,TRBV7-9,.,16,TGTGCCAGCAGCTCATCCAGGGGAGGAGGCAATCAGCCCCAGCATTTT,CASSSSRGGGNQPQHF
few,TRBJ2-3,TRBV5-4,.,15,TGTGCCAGCAGCTTGGGGGACGAAATTTGGGATACGCAGTATTTT,CASSLGDEIWDTQYF
.,TRBJ1-2,TRBV7-9,TRBD1,17,TGTGCCAGCAGCGTCCGGGACAGGGGTCCACTCAACTATGGCTACACCTTC,CASSVRDRGPLNYGYTF
few,TRBJ2-1,TRBV5-6,TRBD2,12,TGTGCCAGCTCCATCGGGGGGGATGAGCAGTTCTTC,CASSIGGDEQFF
few,TRBJ1-2,TRBV4-3,TRBD1,14,TGCGCCAGCAGCCAACGACAGGGTAGGGCTGGCTACACCTTC,CASSQRQGRAGYTF
.,TRBJ2-2,TRBV29-1,TRBD1,12,TGCAGCGGTAGACAGGGCCGCGGGGAGCTGTTTTTT,CSGRQGRGELFF
few,TRBJ1-1,TRBV30,.,13,TGTGCCTGGAGTATAGGCCTGAACACTGAAGCTTTCTTT,CAWSIGLNTEAFF
few,TRBJ2-3,TRBV5-1,.,14,TGCGCCAGCACGACGGGGGGCCACGTGGATACGCAGTATTTT,CASTTGGHVDTQYF
.,TRBJ2-2,TRBV20-1,TRBD1,15,TGCAGTGCTAGACACCAGGACAGGGCCACCGGGGAGCTGTTTTTT,CSARHQDRATGELFF
.,TRBJ2-7,TRBV27,.,16,TGTGCCAGCAGTTTAACGGGTATCGGGGGTGCCTACGAGCAGTACTTC,CASSLTGIGGAYEQYF
few,TRBJ1-5,TRBV20-1,.,15,TGCAGTGCTAGAGAGTGGGGATGGGGGAATCAGCCCCAGCATTTT,CSAREWGWGNQPQHF
few,TRBJ2-2,TRBV21-1,.,16,TGTGCCAGCAGCGCACGGGACAGGGCTAACACCGGGGAGCTGTTTTTT,CASSARDRANTGELFF
few,TRBJ1-1,TRBV27,.,16,TGTGCCAGCAGTTTCAAGGGGCCCAAGCTCAACACTGAAGCTTTCTTT,CASSFKGPKLNTEAFF
few,TRBJ2-5,TRBV5-1,.,13,TGCGCCAGCAGCTTGGACAGGAGGTTGCCCCAGTACTTC,CASSLDRRLPQYF
few,TRBJ1-1,TRBV2,TRBD1,15,TGTGCCAGCAGAAGAACGGGACAGCTGAACACTGAAGCTTTCTTT,CASRRTGQLNTEAFF